This T cell receptor (beta chain) is drawn from a study of T cells in Graves' hyperthyroidism and ophthalmopathy. As for the study in general: Upon initial diagnosis and before any treatment, peripheral blood was collected.

The study's findings and limits: Classification by a 13 V-J model distinguished ophthalmopathy from stable hyperthyroidism.

Trimming removed 7 bases from V and 2 bases from J; junction bases left unmatched: 9. Germline assignment: CDR1 SNHLY and CDR2 FYNNEI. The CDR3 extends over 15 amino acids. The study based diagnoses on clinical symptoms, serum thyroxine and TRAb, thyroid ultrasound and orbital computed tomography. This clonotype was recorded at least ten times. The target antigen is unknown. RNA transcripts gave rise to amplified TCR beta CDR3 regions. Researchers ran a first-round RT-PCR on the TCR CDR3 using the HTBI primer set. From the multiplex PCR reads, TCRdb called clonotypes with MiXCR, one entry per CDR3 protein. The table records roughly 290,000 distinct CDR3 sequences, roughly an eighth of them present only once.

Source material: blood. The V gene is TRBV2, the J gene TRBJ2-7, with 9 bases lining up with TRBD2. The TCR originated in a woman aged 40 to 49 with Graves' hyperthyroidism. The CDR3 coding sequence is TGTGCCAGCAAGGTAGGACTAGCGCGTACCTACGAGCAGTACTTC. As protein: CASKVGLARTYEQYF.